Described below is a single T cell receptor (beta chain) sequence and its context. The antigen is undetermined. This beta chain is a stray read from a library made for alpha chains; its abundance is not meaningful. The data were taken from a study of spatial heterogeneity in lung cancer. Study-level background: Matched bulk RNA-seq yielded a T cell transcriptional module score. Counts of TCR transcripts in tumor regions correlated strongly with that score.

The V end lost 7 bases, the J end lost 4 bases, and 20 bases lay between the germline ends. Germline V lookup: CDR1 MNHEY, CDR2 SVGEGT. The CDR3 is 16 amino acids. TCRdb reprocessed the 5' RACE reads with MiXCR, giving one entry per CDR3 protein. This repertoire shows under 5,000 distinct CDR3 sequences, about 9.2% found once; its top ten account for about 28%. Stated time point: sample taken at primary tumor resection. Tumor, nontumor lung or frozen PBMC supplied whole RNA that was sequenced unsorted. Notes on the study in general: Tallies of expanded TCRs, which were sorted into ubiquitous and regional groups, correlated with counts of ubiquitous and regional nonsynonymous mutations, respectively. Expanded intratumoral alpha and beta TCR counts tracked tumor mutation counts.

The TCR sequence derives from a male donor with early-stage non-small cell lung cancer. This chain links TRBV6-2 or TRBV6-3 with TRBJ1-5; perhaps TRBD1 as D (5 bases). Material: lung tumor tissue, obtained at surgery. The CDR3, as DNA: TGTGCCAGCACCCCCATCAGCGAGGGGTTTAATCAGCCCCAGCATTTT. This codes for CASTPISEGFNQPQHF.